The rows below give T cell receptor beta chains drawn from one sample of a study of control samples from healthy donors and cancer patients. TCRdb's table, derived via immunoSEQ multiplex PCR, lists solely in-frame clones and lacks some. Here the sample spans some 150,000 clones, 91% being singletons. Source material: blood. Receptors originate from a man aged 30 to 39 in good health. Both conserved end residues are trimmed from each CDR3. The order of the fields is J gene, clone size, CDR3 length, V gene, CDR3 protein. The size field is filled for only some rows; it gives once, few, many or a size class.

J: TRBJ1-1
size: few
length: 13
V: TRBV6-5
CDR3: ASSRPGVLNTEAF

J: TRBJ1-2
size: .
length: 13
V: TRBV6-4
CDR3: ASSADRILNYGYT

J: TRBJ1-2
size: .
length: 10
V: TRBV6-5
CDR3: ASKKGDGGYT

J: TRBJ2-7
size: once
length: 10
V: TRBV2
CDR3: ASSSDQYEQY

J: TRBJ1-2
size: once
length: 15
V: TRBV10-3
CDR3: AISESGLEGAGRGYT

J: TRBJ1-1
size: .
length: 11
V: TRBV2
CDR3: ASSGQGGSEAF

J: TRBJ1-5
size: .
length: 14
V: TRBV28
CDR3: ASSRPDWGGGQPQH

J: TRBJ2-1
size: .
length: 11
V: TRBV11-1
CDR3: ASSLGEGNEQF

J: TRBJ1-2
size: .
length: 12
V: TRBV28
CDR3: ASSLWAANYGYT

J: TRBJ2-3
size: .
length: 11
V: TRBV10-3
CDR3: AISEPPSDTQY

J: TRBJ2-3
size: .
length: 13
V: TRBV14
CDR3: ASSQLSGGEDTQY

J: TRBJ2-7
size: .
length: 12
V: TRBV7-9
CDR3: ASSLAQGYYEQY

J: TRBJ2-7
size: .
length: 13
V: TRBV11-2
CDR3: ASSLTGGNSYEQY

J: TRBJ1-2
size: .
length: 12
V: TRBV5-1
CDR3: ASSLEGGNYGYT

J: TRBJ1-2
size: .
length: 13
V: TRBV24-1
CDR3: ATSDSGTGNYGYT

J: TRBJ2-7
size: .
length: 12
V: TRBV5-1
CDR3: ASSPYRGTYEQY

J: TRBJ1-2
size: .
length: 11
V: TRBV28
CDR3: ASSLQINYGYT

J: TRBJ2-3
size: .
length: 11
V: TRBV7-8
CDR3: ASSLDRGGPQY

J: TRBJ2-7
size: .
length: 13
V: TRBV12-5
CDR3: ASGLAGQGPYEQY

J: TRBJ2-1
size: .
length: 12
V: TRBV5-1
CDR3: ASRLAGTDNEQF

J: TRBJ1-6
size: .
length: 13
V: TRBV5-6
CDR3: ASSPRLGYNSPLH

J: TRBJ1-3
size: .
length: 15
V: TRBV11-3
CDR3: ASSPPGQGNSGNTIY

J: TRBJ2-2
size: once
length: 12
V: TRBV23-1
CDR3: ASSHRTYTGELF

J: TRBJ1-6
size: .
length: 11
V: TRBV19
CDR3: ATAGTENSPLH

J: TRBJ2-1
size: .
length: 12
V: TRBV7-3
CDR3: ASSLNGGNNEQF

J: TRBJ2-5
size: .
length: 13
V: TRBV5-1
CDR3: ASSRQGAVQETQY

J: TRBJ1-6
size: many
length: 11
V: TRBV19
CDR3: ASSRQDNSPLH

J: TRBJ1-1
size: once
length: 13
V: TRBV4-2
CDR3: ASSQLQGADTEAF

J: TRBJ1-1
size: .
length: 11
V: TRBV15
CDR3: ATSRQGDTEAF

J: TRBJ1-2
size: once
length: 12
V: TRBV2
CDR3: ARSRQENNYGYT

J: TRBJ1-2
size: .
length: 16
V: TRBV10-3
CDR3: AISESGHRGFTNYGYT

J: TRBJ2-7
size: few
length: 10
V: TRBV2
CDR3: ASDRETYEQY

J: TRBJ1-1
size: .
length: 13
V: TRBV19
CDR3: ASSRDRQTNTEAF

J: TRBJ1-5
size: .
length: 12
V: TRBV10-3
CDR3: AISETGSSQPQH

J: TRBJ2-1
size: .
length: 12
V: TRBV19
CDR3: ASSMTGGSTEQF

J: TRBJ1-2
size: .
length: 12
V: TRBV5-1
CDR3: ASSLGTGPEFYT

J: TRBJ2-2
size: .
length: 13
V: TRBV19
CDR3: ASSIGTGGPGELF

J: TRBJ1-2
size: few
length: 13
V: TRBV10-3
CDR3: AISESKQGNYGYT

J: TRBJ2-7
size: .
length: 11
V: TRBV5-4
CDR3: ASSMTGIPEQY

J: TRBJ1-1
size: .
length: 13
V: TRBV25-1
CDR3: ASSAGTVLNTEAF

J: TRBJ2-7
size: .
length: 14
V: TRBV5-1
CDR3: ASSLRGQGIAYEQY

J: TRBJ2-7
size: .
length: 10
V: TRBV2
CDR3: ASFGTSYEQY

J: TRBJ2-5
size: .
length: 13
V: TRBV6-1
CDR3: ASSESWAVQETQY

J: TRBJ1-2
size: .
length: 11
V: TRBV11-2
CDR3: ASSATGGDGYT

J: TRBJ2-3
size: once
length: 12
V: TRBV29-1
CDR3: SVVGTGLTDTQY

J: TRBJ2-1
size: .
length: 14
V: TRBV5-1
CDR3: ASSLAPTGVDNEQF

J: TRBJ1-2
size: once
length: 13
V: TRBV10-3
CDR3: AISPRGLENYGYT

J: TRBJ1-1
size: .
length: 14
V: TRBV29-1
CDR3: SVVAPDRDMNTEAF

J: TRBJ2-1
size: .
length: 14
V: TRBV5-1
CDR3: ASSSGISTGDNEQF

J: TRBJ2-3
size: .
length: 14
V: TRBV6-5
CDR3: ASSYSESSGTDTQY

J: TRBJ1-5
size: .
length: 11
V: TRBV6-5
CDR3: ASTRWWGQPQH

J: TRBJ2-7
size: .
length: 14
V: TRBV28
CDR3: ASSRTGMRNSYEQY

J: TRBJ1-2
size: .
length: 14
V: TRBV14
CDR3: ASSPGSPGPNYGYT

J: TRBJ1-3
size: once
length: 10
V: TRBV12-3/TRBV12-4
CDR3: ASSFSGNTIY

J: TRBJ2-7
size: .
length: 12
V: TRBV18
CDR3: ASSPNPGNYEQY

J: TRBJ1-4
size: .
length: 12
V: TRBV27
CDR3: ASSSGARNEKLF

J: TRBJ2-1
size: .
length: 11
V: TRBV7-2
CDR3: ASSLERRPEQF

J: TRBJ1-1
size: .
length: 13
V: TRBV12-5
CDR3: ASGLAAGTGVGAF

J: TRBJ1-1
size: .
length: 12
V: TRBV5-1
CDR3: ASSSRNGGTEAF